This T cell receptor beta chain is drawn from a study of beta chain features in type 1 diabetes. Study as a whole: What patients shared with healthy donors was a similar profile of age, gender and cell yields. Findings and limits, study-wide: Diminished insertions and augmented deletions at VDJ junctions characterized type 1 diabetes patients. In every one of the four CD4+ subsets, TCRB CDR3s were moderately but significantly shorter in Type 1 diabetes patients.

What was sequenced were expressed TCRB transcripts, since all of the isolated RNA had been reverse transcribed. Measured with immunoSEQ multiplex PCR; TCRdb has only the in-frame clones, and not every one. The sample lists approximately 140,000 clones, 6.9% seen once, with roughly 1.4% in the top ten. The sample holds a few counts of this clone. Its matching antigen is unknown. This CDR3 contains 16 residues. The germline CDR1 and CDR2 sequences are MNHNS and SASEGT. V dropped 4 bases and J dropped 5 bases, with 20 bases sitting between them. The V gene is TRBV6-1, the J gene TRBJ1-1, with D possibly matching TRBD1 (6 bases). This TCR was sampled from a woman in her 30s in good health. The sequencing sample was made of central memory CD4+ T cells from blood. For the CDR3, the DNA is TGTGCCAGCAGTGCACAGGGAGGGATCAGGTCAACTGAAGCTTTCTTT. It encodes CASSAQGGIRSTEAFF.